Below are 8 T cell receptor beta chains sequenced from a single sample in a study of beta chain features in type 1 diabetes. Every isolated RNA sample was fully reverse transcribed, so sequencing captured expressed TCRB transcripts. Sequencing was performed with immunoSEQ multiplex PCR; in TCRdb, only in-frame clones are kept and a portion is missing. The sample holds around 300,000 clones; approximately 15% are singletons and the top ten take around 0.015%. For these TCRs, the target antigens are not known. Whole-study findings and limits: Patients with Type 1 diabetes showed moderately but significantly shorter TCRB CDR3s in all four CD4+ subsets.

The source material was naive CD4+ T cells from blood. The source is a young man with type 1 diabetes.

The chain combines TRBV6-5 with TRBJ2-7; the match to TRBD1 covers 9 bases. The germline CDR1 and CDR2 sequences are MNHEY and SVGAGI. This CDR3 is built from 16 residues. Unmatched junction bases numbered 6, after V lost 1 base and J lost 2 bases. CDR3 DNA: TGTGCCAGCAGTTACTTTGGACAGGGGAAGGCCTACGAGCAGTACTTC. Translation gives CASSYFGQGKAYEQYF.

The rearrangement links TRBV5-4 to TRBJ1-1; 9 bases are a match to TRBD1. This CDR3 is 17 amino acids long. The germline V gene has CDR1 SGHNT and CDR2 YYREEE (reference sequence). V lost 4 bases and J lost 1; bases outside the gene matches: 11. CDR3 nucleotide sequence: TGTGCCAGCAGCCGGCTCCGGGACAGGGACACGAACACTGAAGCTTTCTTT. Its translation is CASSRLRDRDTNTEAFF.

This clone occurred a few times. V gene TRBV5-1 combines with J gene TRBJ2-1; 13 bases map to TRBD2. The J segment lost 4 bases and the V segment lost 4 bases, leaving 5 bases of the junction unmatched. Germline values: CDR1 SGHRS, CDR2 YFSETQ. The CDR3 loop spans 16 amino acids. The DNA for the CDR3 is TGCGCCAGCAGCGGGGGACTAGCGGGACTGTACAATGAGCAGTTCTTC. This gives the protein CASSGGLAGLYNEQFF.

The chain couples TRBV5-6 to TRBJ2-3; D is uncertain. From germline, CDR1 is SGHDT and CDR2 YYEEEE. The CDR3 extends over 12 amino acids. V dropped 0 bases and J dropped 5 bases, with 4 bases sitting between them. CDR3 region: CASSLDRDTQYF. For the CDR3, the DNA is TGTGCCAGCAGCTTGGACAGAGATACGCAGTATTTT.

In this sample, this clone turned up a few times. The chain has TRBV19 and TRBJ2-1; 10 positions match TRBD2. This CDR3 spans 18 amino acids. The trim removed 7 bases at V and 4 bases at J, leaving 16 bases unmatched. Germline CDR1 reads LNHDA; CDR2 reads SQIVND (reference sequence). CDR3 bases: TGTGCCAGTACCAAAAGGGTCGTGACTAGCGGGCTTTACAATGAGCAGTTCTTC. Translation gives CASTKRVVTSGLYNEQFF.

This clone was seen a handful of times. The CDR3 sequence is CASSLRGAEETQYF. CDR3 in DNA: TGTGCCAGCAGTTTACGGGGGGCAGAAGAGACCCAGTACTTC. The chain is built from TRBV28 and TRBJ2-5; a weak D match, TRBD2 (7 bases). The CDR3 contains 14 residues. Germline V lookup: CDR1 MDHEN, CDR2 SYDVKM. The V gene lost 2 bases and the J gene lost 3 bases, with 10 bases spanning the gap.

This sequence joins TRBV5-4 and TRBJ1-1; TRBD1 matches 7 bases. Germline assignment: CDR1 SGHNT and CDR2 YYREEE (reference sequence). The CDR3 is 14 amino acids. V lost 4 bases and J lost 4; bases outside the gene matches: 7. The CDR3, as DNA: TGTGCCAGCAGCCGCCCGGACAGGCTCACTGAAGCTTTCTTT. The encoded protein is CASSRPDRLTEAFF.

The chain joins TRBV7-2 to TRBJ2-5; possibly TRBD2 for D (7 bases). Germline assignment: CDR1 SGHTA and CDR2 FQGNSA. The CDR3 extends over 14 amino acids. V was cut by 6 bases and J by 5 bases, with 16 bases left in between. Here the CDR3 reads CASSEGGRRETQYF. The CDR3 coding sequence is TGTGCCAGCAGTGAGGGGGGGCGCAGGGAGACCCAGTACTTC.